Listed here are 23 T cell receptor beta chains from one sample, sequenced in a study of T cells in Graves' hyperthyroidism and ophthalmopathy. Amplified regions were TCR beta CDR3 sequences from RNA transcripts. In the first-round RT-PCR of the TCR CDR3, the HTBI primer set was used. MiXCR, applied by TCRdb to the multiplex PCR reads, yields one record per CDR3 protein. This table has approximately 640,000 distinct CDR3 sequences, roughly 46% appearing once. Sequencing input: peripheral blood or thyroid tissue (not recorded which). These receptors were collected from an adult man with Graves' disease, either hyperthyroidism or ophthalmopathy (not recorded which).

This clonotype came up many times. This chain connects TRBV7-8 to TRBJ2-7; TRBD2 matches at 7 bases. Germline values: CDR1 SGHVS, CDR2 FQNEAQ. The trim removed 1 base at V and 3 bases at J, leaving 6 bases unmatched. This CDR3 contains 15 residues. The CDR3 loop reads CASSLGGRAGYEQYF. The CDR3 DNA follows: TGTGCCAGCAGCTTAGGAGGGAGGGCCGGCTACGAGCAGTACTTC.

At least ten counts were recorded for this clonotype. The CDR3 nucleotides are TGTGCCAGCAGCGTAGAACAGGAGGCCTATGGCTACACCTTC. It specifies CASSVEQEAYGYTF. The chain is built from TRBV9 and TRBJ1-2; D may be TRBD1 (5 bases). V lost 0 bases to trimming and J lost 4 bases, with 10 bases between them. Germline V CDR1 and CDR2: SGDLS, YYNGEE. CDR3 length: 14 amino acids.

The chain uses TRBV7-6 and TRBJ2-7; D gene uncertain. CDR1 is SGHVS and CDR2 is FNYEAQ in the germline V gene. The V gene lost 3 bases and the J gene lost 4 bases, with 16 bases spanning the gap. The CDR3 consists of 15 residues. The CDR3 is CASSLLAVGGYEQYF. The CDR3 DNA reads as TGTGCCAGCAGCTTGTTAGCTGTGGGTGGGTACGAGCAGTACTTC.

This chain uses TRBV12-3 or TRBV12-4 with TRBJ1-1; D is possibly TRBD1 (5 bases). The CDR3 contains 14 residues. Trimming took 5 bases from V and 2 from J, leaving 12 bases between them. CDR3 in DNA: TGTGCCAGCAGTAAAGGGACGGTCAACACTGAAGCTTTCTTT. Protein sequence: CASSKGTVNTEAFF.

V is TRBV2 and J is TRBJ1-3; D unclear. CDR1 SNHLY and CDR2 FYNNEI come from the germline V gene. Trimming took 1 base from V and 0 from J, leaving 10 bases between them. This CDR3 contains 16 residues. CDR3 nucleotides: TGTGCCAGCAGTGAAGGGCCAGTCGGCTCTGGAAACACCATATATTTT. Protein: CASSEGPVGSGNTIYF. Filled out from reference TRBV2 and TRBJ1-3, the complete variable domain reads EPEVTQTPSHQVTQMGQEVILRCVPISNHLYFYWYRQILGQKVEFLVSFYNNEISEKSEIFDDQFSVERPDGSNFTLKIRSTKLEDSAMYFCASSEGPVGSGNTIYFGEGSWLTVV.

The chain has TRBV19 and TRBJ1-4; 9 nucleotides line up with TRBD1. CDR1 and CDR2 from the germline V gene are LNHDA and SQIVND (reference sequence). V shed 6 bases and J 8 bases; nucleotides not matched to a gene: 7. The CDR3 covers 14 residues. The CDR3 nucleotides read TGTGCCAGTAGAAAACAGGGGGCAGGGGAAAAACTGTTTTTT. Encoded protein: CASRKQGAGEKLFF. The complete variable domain, with remaining parts taken from reference TRBV19 and TRBJ1-4, reads DGGITQSPKYLFRKEGQNVTLSCEQNLNHDAMYWYRQDPGQGLRLIYYSQIVNDFQKGDIAEGYSVSREKKESFPLTVTSAQKNPTAFYLCASRKQGAGEKLFFGSGTQLSVL.

This clonotype was detected only a few times. V gene TRBV10-3 combines with J gene TRBJ1-5; D might be TRBD1 (5 bases). CDR3 length equals 15 residues. Trimming stripped 0 bases from V and 4 bases from J, with 10 bases between. The germline V gene encodes CDR1 ENHRY and CDR2 SYGVKD. The CDR3 DNA reads TGTGCCATCAGTGAGTCGAGGCAGGGTAATCAGCCCCAGCATTTT. Protein product: CAISESRQGNQPQHF.

This chain connects TRBV6-1 to TRBJ1-3, with 7 bases identical to TRBD1. J gave up 2 bases and V 5 bases, and 6 bases lay outside the gene matches. Germline V gene sequence: CDR1 MNHNS, CDR2 SASEGT. This CDR3 contains 15 residues. The DNA of the CDR3 is TGTGCCAGCAGTCAAAAGGGGGCCACTGGAAACACCATATATTTT. Its translation is CASSQKGATGNTIYF.

As regards this clonotype: A much more abundant neighbour one base away suggests this may be a read error. The chain employs TRBV6-4 and TRBJ2-5, with a possible D match to TRBD1 (7 bases). Germline V gene sequence: CDR1 MRHNA, CDR2 SNTAGT. The CDR3 is made up of 15 amino acids. The V end was cut by 2 bases, the J end by 0 bases, with 10 bases between. CDR3 region: CASSDGGTDQETQYF. The CDR3 DNA reads as TGTGCCAGCAGTGACGGCGGGACAGACCAAGAGACCCAGTACTTC.

In the case of this clonotype: A much larger clone lies a single base off, so this may be a read error. V gene TRBV10-3 combines with J gene TRBJ1-5; weak D call: TRBD1 (5 bases). V gave up 5 bases and J gave up 4 bases, with 15 bases separating them. The CDR3 is 15 residues long. Germline assignment: CDR1 ENHRY and CDR2 SYGVKD. Here the CDR3 DNA reads TGTGCCATCAGTCCCCTCGGGAGGGGAAATCAGCCCCAGCATTTT. It specifies CAISPLGRGNQPQHF.

The V gene is TRBV25-1, the J gene TRBJ1-6, with D possibly TRBD1 on 6 matching bases. The V gene's germline CDR1 is MGHDK and CDR2 SYGVNS. The CDR3 spans 15 residues. V was clipped by 3 bases and J by 9 bases, with 15 bases between them. CDR3 sequence: CASSDNRQAFSPLHF. CDR3 coding DNA: TGTGCCAGCAGTGATAACCGACAGGCCTTTTCACCCCTCCACTTT.

This clonotype was recorded at least ten times. J is TRBJ2-5 and V is TRBV6-5, with D perhaps TRBD1 or TRBD2 (5 bases each). The V end was cut by 7 bases, the J end by 7 bases, with 16 bases between. The CDR3 sequence is 13 residues long. Per the germline V gene, CDR1 is MNHEY and CDR2 is SVGAGI. The CDR3 nucleotides are TGTGCCAGCACAAGGGGACCTGGAATGACCCAGTACTTC. This gives the protein CASTRGPGMTQYF.

This chain joins TRBV20-1 and TRBJ2-7, with a weak D call TRBD1 (6 bases). CDR1 and CDR2 from the germline V gene are DFQATT and SNEGSKA (reference sequence). V was clipped by 6 bases and J by 4 bases, with 22 bases between them. The CDR3 covers 15 residues. CDR3 bases: TGCAGTGCAGTGGGTGCAGGGGATGTGGGGTACGAGCAGTACTTC. It is translated as CSAVGAGDVGYEQYF.

Ten or more counts support this clonotype. J is TRBJ2-5 and V is TRBV7-2; 9 bases align to TRBD2. The CDR3 is made up of 16 amino acids. CDR1 and CDR2 from the germline V gene are SGHTA and FQGNSA. V trimming: 1 base; J trimming: 5 bases; junction bases outside the gene matches: 8. CDR3: CASSLGLAGVGETQYF. The CDR3 nucleotides are TGTGCCAGCAGCTTAGGGTTAGCGGGAGTGGGGGAGACCCAGTACTTC.

In the case of this clonotype: Relative to the germline gene, one junction end is altered; a read error may explain this. The V call is TRBV11-2, the J call TRBJ2-7, with TRBD1 matching 8 bases. Germline V gene data show CDR1 as SGHAT and CDR2 as FQNNGV. The CDR3 runs 16 residues. The CDR3 coding sequence is TGTGCCAGCAGCTTAACCGGCCAGGGGGCCTCCGACGAGCAGTACTTC. Translating it yields CASSLTGQGASDEQYF.

Here the CDR3 reads CASSHSPEYGYTF. DNA of the CDR3: TGTGCCAGCAGCCACTCCCCCGAGTATGGCTACACCTTC. The chain links TRBV11-2 to TRBJ1-2; D gene uncertain. Between the trimmed V and J ends, which lost 5 bases and 5 bases, there was a span of 12 bases. The CDR3 contains 13 residues. CDR1 and CDR2 from the germline V gene are SGHAT and FQNNGV.

Of note for this clonotype: Germline and junction disagree at one end, which may indicate a read error. This sequence joins TRBV7-9 and TRBJ2-7, with TRBD2 matching 10 bases. Germline CDR1 SEHNR, CDR2 FQNEAQ (reference sequence). The CDR3 totals 15 residues. CDR3: CASSQGAGGFHEQYF. CDR3 DNA sequence: TGCGCCAGCAGCCAAGGAGCGGGAGGGTTCCACGAGCAGTACTTC.

The chain combines TRBV19 with TRBJ1-1; tentatively, D is TRBD1 (5 bases). Trimming stripped 8 bases from V and 1 base from J, with 14 bases between. The CDR3 has 14 amino acids. Germline-derived CDR1 and CDR2 are LNHDA and SQIVND (reference sequence). The DNA of the CDR3 is TGTGCCAGTTACGGAACCACAGGGAACACTGAAGCTTTCTTT. It is translated as CASYGTTGNTEAFF. The complete variable domain, with remaining parts taken from reference TRBV19 and TRBJ1-1, reads DGGITQSPKYLFRKEGQNVTLSCEQNLNHDAMYWYRQDPGQGLRLIYYSQIVNDFQKGDIAEGYSVSREKKESFPLTVTSAQKNPTAFYLCASYGTTGNTEAFFGQGTRLTVV.

The table lists this clonotype with a count of one. Germline and junction disagree at one end, which may indicate a read error. The chain has TRBV2 and TRBJ2-5; D not resolved. Germline-derived CDR1 and CDR2 are SNHLY and FYNNEI. This CDR3 contains 13 residues. CDR3 residues: CAISDPNQETQYF. As DNA, the CDR3 is TGTGCCATCAGTGACCCTAACCAAGAGACCCAGTACTTC.

In the case of this clonotype: One end of the junction does not line up with germline, which may come from a read error. The CDR3 DNA follows: TGTGCCAGCAGTGAGAGGGCGCAGGGTGGGACTGAAACTTTCTTT. It is translated as CASSERAQGGTETFF. The V call is TRBV10-3, the J call TRBJ1-1, with D maybe TRBD1 (5 bases). The CDR3 is 15 amino acids. Germline CDR1 and CDR2: ENHRY and SYGVKD.

Points on this clonotype: A read error likely explains this, since a far larger clone differs by one base. The chain combines TRBV7-2 with TRBJ2-7; 12 positions agree with TRBD2. The CDR3 length is 14 residues. Per germline, CDR1 SGHTA and CDR2 FQGNSA. The CDR3 sequence is CANSLGLAGYEQYF. The CDR3 DNA reads TGTGCCAACAGCTTGGGACTAGCGGGCTACGAGCAGTACTTC.

The CDR3 DNA is TGCAGCGTTGATCGGGGAACGGCTTACACTGAAGCTTTCTTT. It encodes CSVDRGTAYTEAFF. The chain carries TRBV29-1 and TRBJ1-1, with D hard to call. The CDR3 is 14 amino acids. Germline CDR1 and CDR2: SQVTM and ANQGSEA. The V end was cut by 3 bases, the J end by 3 bases, with 14 bases between. Full variable domain (outside the CDR3, taken from reference TRBV29-1 and TRBJ1-1): SAVISQKPSRDICQRGTSLTIQCQVDSQVTMMFWYRQQPGQSLTLIATANQGSEATYESGFVIDKFPISRPNLTFSTLTVSNMSPEDSSIYLCSVDRGTAYTEAFFGQGTRLTVV.

The J gene is TRBJ1-6, the V gene TRBV20-1; D remains ambiguous. V lost 0 bases and J 6 bases, leaving 9 bases between the germline ends. Germline V CDR1 and CDR2: DFQATT, SNEGSKA (reference sequence). CDR3 length equals 14 residues. The CDR3 here is CSARDIGFNSPLHF. In DNA, the CDR3 is TGCAGTGCTAGAGATATAGGTTTTAATTCACCCCTCCACTTT.